This T cell receptor beta chain derives from a study of blood T cell repertoires in COVID-19. Study in general: Acute and convalescent COVID-19 samples came from the United States, Italy and Spain. PBMCs, B-cell-depleted T cells, or T cells were the source of the cDNA or gDNA that made up the material.

The V gene's germline CDR1 is WSHSY and CDR2 SAAADI. Trimming removed 5 bases at V and 5 bases at J, with 13 bases between. The CDR3 totals 13 residues. In the study's own analysis: Reference gene primer amplification gave estimated nucleated cell counts. Data came from immunoSEQ multiplex PCR; TCRdb stores just in-frame clones and leaves some out. The D gene and trimming were derived from the DNA, and the V and J assignments and clone size from that table. Among about 68,000 clones listed, 85% to 90% were seen once. The sequenced sample consisted of peripheral blood. The chain employs TRBV10-2 and TRBJ2-7; D is perhaps TRBD1 (7 bases). This sequence originates from a man aged 45-60 years with acute or convalescent COVID-19. CDR3 in amino acids: CASSLGGGNEQYF. CDR3 bases: TGCGCCAGCAGTTTAGGGGGCGGGAACGAGCAGTACTTC.